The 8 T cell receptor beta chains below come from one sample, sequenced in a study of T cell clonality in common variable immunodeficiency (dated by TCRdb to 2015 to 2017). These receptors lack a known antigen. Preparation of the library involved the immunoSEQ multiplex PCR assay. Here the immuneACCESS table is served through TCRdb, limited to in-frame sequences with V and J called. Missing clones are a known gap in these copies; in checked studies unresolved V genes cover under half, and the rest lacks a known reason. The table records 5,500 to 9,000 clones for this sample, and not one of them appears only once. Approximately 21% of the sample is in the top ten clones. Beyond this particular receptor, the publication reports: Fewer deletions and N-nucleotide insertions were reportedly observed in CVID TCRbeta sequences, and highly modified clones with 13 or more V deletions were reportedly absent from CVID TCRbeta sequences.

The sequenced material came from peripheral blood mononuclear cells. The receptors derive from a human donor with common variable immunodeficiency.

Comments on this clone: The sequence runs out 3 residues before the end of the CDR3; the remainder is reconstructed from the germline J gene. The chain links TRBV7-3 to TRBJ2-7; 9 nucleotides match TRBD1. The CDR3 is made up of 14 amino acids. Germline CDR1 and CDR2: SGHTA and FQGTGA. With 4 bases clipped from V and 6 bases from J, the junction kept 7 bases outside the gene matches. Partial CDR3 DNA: TGTGCCAGCAGCTCACGGGACAGGGAAAGCGAG. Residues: CASSSRDRESE. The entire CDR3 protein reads CASSSRDRESEQYF.

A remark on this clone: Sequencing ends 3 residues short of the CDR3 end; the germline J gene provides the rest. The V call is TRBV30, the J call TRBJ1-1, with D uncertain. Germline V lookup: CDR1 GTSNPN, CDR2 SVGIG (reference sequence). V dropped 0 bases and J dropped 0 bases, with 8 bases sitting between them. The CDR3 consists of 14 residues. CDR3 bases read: TGTGCCTGGAGTGTAAGCCATTTGAACACTGAA. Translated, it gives CAWSVSHLNTE. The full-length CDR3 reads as CAWSVSHLNTEAFF.

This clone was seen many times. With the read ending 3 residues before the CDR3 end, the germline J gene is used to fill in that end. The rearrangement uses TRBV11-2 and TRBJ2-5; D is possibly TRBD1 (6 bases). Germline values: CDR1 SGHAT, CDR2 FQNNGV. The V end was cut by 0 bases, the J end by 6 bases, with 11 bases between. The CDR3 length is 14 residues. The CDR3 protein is CASSLDRGSKTQYF. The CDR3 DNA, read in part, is TGTGCCAGCAGCTTAGACAGGGGCAGTAAGACC. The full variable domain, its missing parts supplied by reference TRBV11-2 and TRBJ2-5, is EAGVAQSPRYKIIEKRQSVAFWCNPISGHATLYWYQQILGQGPKLLIQFQNNGVVDDSQLPKDRFSAERLKGVDSTLKIQPAKLEDSAVYLCASSLDRGSKTQYFGPGTRLLVL.

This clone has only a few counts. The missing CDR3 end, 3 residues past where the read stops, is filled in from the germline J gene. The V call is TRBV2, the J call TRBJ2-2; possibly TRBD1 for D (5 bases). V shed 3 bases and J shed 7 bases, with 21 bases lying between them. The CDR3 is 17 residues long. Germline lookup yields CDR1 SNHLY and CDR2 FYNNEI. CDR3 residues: CASSDQLFGARGGELFF. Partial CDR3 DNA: TGTGCCAGCAGTGACCAGCTTTTTGGGGCTAGAGGCGGGGAG.

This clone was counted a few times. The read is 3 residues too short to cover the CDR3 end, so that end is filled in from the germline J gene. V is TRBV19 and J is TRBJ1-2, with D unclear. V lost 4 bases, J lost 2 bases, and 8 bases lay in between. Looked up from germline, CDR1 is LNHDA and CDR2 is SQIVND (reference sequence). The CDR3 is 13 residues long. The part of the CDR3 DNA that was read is TGTGCCAGTAGTACCCGCGGGAACTATGGC. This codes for CASSTRGNYG. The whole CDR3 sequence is CASSTRGNYGYTF.

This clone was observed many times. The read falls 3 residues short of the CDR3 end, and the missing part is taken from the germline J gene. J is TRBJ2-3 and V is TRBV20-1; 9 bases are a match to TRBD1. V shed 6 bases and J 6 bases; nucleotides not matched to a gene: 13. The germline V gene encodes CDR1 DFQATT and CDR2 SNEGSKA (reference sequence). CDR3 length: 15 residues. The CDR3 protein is CSAMGSGQGIDTQYF. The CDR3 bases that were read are TGCAGTGCCATGGGGTCGGGACAGGGCATCGATACG.

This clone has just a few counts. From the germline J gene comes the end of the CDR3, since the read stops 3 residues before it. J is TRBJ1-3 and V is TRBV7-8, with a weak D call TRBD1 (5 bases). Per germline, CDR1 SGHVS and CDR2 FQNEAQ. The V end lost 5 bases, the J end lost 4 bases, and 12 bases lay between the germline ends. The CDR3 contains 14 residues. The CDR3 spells CASSTQGRGNTIYF. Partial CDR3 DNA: TGTGCCAGCAGCACCCAGGGTCGGGGAAACACC.

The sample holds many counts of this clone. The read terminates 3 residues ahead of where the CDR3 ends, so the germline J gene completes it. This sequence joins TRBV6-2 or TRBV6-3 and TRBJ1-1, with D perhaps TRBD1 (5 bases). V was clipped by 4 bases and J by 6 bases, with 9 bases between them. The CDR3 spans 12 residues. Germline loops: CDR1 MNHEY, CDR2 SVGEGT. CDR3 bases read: TGTGCCAGCAGTTTGGGGGGGGCTGAA. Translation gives CASSLGGAE. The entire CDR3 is CASSLGGAEAFF.